The 15 T cell receptor beta chains given below trace back to one sample, sequenced in a study of cytomegalovirus exposure and HLA in healthy donors (TCRdb year 2017). The library was built by means of the immunoSEQ multiplex PCR assay. In its TCRdb copy, this immuneACCESS table keeps in-frame sequences only and misses some clones. Where compared with another copy, unresolved V genes explain less than half of these, and the others have no known cause. The sample has roughly 280,000 clones on record, 70% to 90% of them singletons. The leading ten clones occupy about 1% of the sample. Sequencing was carried out using PBMCs. These receptors were obtained from a woman in her late teens or twenties in good health and CMV-seronegative.

The rearrangement uses TRBV6-1 and TRBJ2-7; 10 bases line up with TRBD2. The germline V gene encodes CDR1 MNHNS and CDR2 SASEGT. The CDR3 runs 15 residues. V lost 6 bases and J lost 0; bases outside the gene matches: 5. The CDR3 protein is CASRELAGYSYEQYF. CDR3 sequence (DNA): TGTGCCAGCAGAGAACTAGCGGGGTACTCCTACGAGCAGTACTTC.

V gene TRBV7-2 combines with J gene TRBJ1-2; no definite D call. The CDR3 covers 14 residues. Trimming cost V 6 bases and J 5 bases, with 16 bases left between them. In germline, CDR1 is SGHTA, CDR2 FQGNSA. DNA of the CDR3: TGTGCCAGCAGGAAGGCCTCCAGCGAGTATGGCTACACCTTC. Translating it yields CASRKASSEYGYTF.

Regarding this clone: A junction boundary mismatches the germline segment, possibly from a read error. V gene TRBV7-7 combines with J gene TRBJ2-7; possible D gene TRBD2, 5 bases. The CDR3 runs 15 residues. Germline V gene data show CDR1 as SSHAT and CDR2 as FNYEAQ (reference sequence). The CDR3 DNA reads TGTGCTAGCAGCTTAGCGTCTTCCGGCTCCTACGAGCAGTACTTC. Translation: CASSLASSGSYEQYF. The full variable domain, rest sourced from reference TRBV7-7 and TRBJ2-7, is GAGVSQSPRYKVTKRGQDVTLRCDPISSHATLYWYQQALGQGPEFLTYFNYEAQPDKSGLPSDRFSAERPEGSISTLTIQRTEQRDSAMYRCASSLASSGSYEQYFGPGTRLTVT.

This chain joins TRBV11-3 and TRBJ2-1, with D uncertain. V was shortened by 0 bases and J by 11 bases, with 11 bases between the two germline ends. Germline V gene data show CDR1 as SGHNT and CDR2 as YENEEA. The CDR3 spans 13 residues. The CDR3 sequence is CASSLEPGIKQFF. CDR3 nucleotide sequence: TGTGCCAGCAGCTTAGAGCCAGGAATAAAGCAGTTCTTC.

The CDR3 nucleotides are TGTGCCAGCAGCCTCAGGGACAGGGCGGCCGGGGAGCTGTTTTTT. Translated, it gives CASSLRDRAAGELFF. The chain links TRBV7-3 to TRBJ2-2, with 9 bases fitting TRBD1. Unmatched junction bases numbered 7, after V lost 5 bases and J lost 6 bases. Germline CDR1 reads SGHTA; CDR2 reads FQGTGA. This CDR3 has 15 amino acids. Full variable domain (remainder filled in from reference TRBV7-3 and TRBJ2-2): GAGVSQTPSNKVTEKGKYVELRCDPISGHTALYWYRQSLGQGPEFLIYFQGTGAADDSGLPNDRFFAVRPEGSVSTLKIQRTERGDSAVYLCASSLRDRAAGELFFGEGSRLTVL.

This clone appeared once. This chain joins TRBV9 and TRBJ1-1; a possible D gene is TRBD1 (5 bases). V was cut by 3 bases and J by 7 bases, with 13 bases left in between. This CDR3 region has 13 residues. Per germline, CDR1 SGDLS and CDR2 YYNGEE. CDR3 region: CASSGPGRGEAFF. The CDR3 DNA reads as TGTGCCAGCAGCGGCCCGGGGAGGGGTGAAGCTTTCTTT.

The CDR3 DNA reads TGCGCCAGCAGTGAGGGCAGGGAAGGTAAGCCCCAGCATTTT. It translates to CASSEGREGKPQHF. The chain combines TRBV10-2 with TRBJ1-5; maybe TRBD1 (5 bases). V was shortened by 2 bases and J by 8 bases, with 13 bases between the two germline ends. Germline V gives CDR1 WSHSY, CDR2 SAAADI. This CDR3 contains 14 residues.

The chain links TRBV6-5 to TRBJ2-1; 12 bases agree with TRBD2. Germline V gives CDR1 MNHEY, CDR2 SVGAGI. The V gene end was trimmed by 6 bases and the J gene end by 10 bases; junction bases not matched to a gene: 10. The CDR3 is 15 residues long. CDR3 nucleotide sequence: TGTGCCAGCAGCCGATCCGGACTAGCGGGGAAAGAGCAGTTCTTC. Translating it yields CASSRSGLAGKEQFF.

The chain recombines TRBV6-6 with TRBJ2-7; the D gene is possibly TRBD2 (5 bases). The V gene lost 4 bases and the J gene lost 5 bases, with 15 bases spanning the gap. The CDR3 is 14 residues long. Germline V lookup: CDR1 MNHNY, CDR2 SVGAGI (reference sequence). The CDR3 DNA sequence: TGTGCCAGCAGTTTCACCTCGGGGTCCCACGAGCAGTACTTC. Its protein product is CASSFTSGSHEQYF.

The gene calls are TRBV6-1 and TRBJ2-5; D gene uncertain. Germline assignment: CDR1 MNHNS and CDR2 SASEGT. The CDR3 covers 13 residues. V was cut by 4 bases and J by 5 bases, with 11 bases left in between. The CDR3 sequence: CASSATVGETQYF. DNA of the CDR3: TGTGCCAGCAGTGCGACGGTCGGGGAGACCCAGTACTTC.

A few counts support this clone. The same CDR3 can be traced to other DNA sequences in this sample. The rearrangement links TRBV5-1 to TRBJ1-2; a weak D match, TRBD1 (6 bases). Germline CDR1 reads SGHRS; CDR2 reads YFSETQ. Trimming removed 1 base at V and 4 bases at J, with 8 bases between. The CDR3 contains 13 residues. CDR3 protein: CASSLTGTYGYTF. The CDR3 coding sequence is TGCGCCAGCAGCTTGACAGGGACCTATGGCTACACCTTC.

The chain combines TRBV5-1 with TRBJ2-5, with TRBD1 identical over 7 bases. Unmatched junction bases numbered 6, after V lost 7 bases and J lost 3 bases. The CDR3 has 13 residues. Germline V gives CDR1 SGHRS, CDR2 YFSETQ. This chain's CDR3 is CASGTGTEETQYF. DNA for the CDR3: TGCGCCAGCGGAACCGGGACAGAAGAGACCCAGTACTTC.

The chain is built from TRBV10-3 and TRBJ2-3, with D maybe TRBD1 (5 bases). The CDR3 loop spans 12 amino acids. The V gene's germline CDR1 is ENHRY and CDR2 SYGVKD. The germline V and J ends were trimmed by 6 bases and 2 bases, with 6 bases remaining between them. CDR3 sequence (DNA): TGTGCCATCAGGGACAACACAGATACGCAGTATTTT. This codes for CAIRDNTDTQYF.

This sequence joins TRBV27 and TRBJ2-7; the match to TRBD2 covers 7 bases. The junction had 13 bases not matched to a gene; V was cut back by 3 bases and J by 5 bases. This CDR3 has 16 residues. Germline-derived CDR1 and CDR2 are MNHEY and SMNVEV (reference sequence). CDR3 sequence: CASSLGGVQITHEQYF. The CDR3 bases are TGTGCCAGCAGTTTGGGGGGGGTACAGATCACCCACGAGCAGTACTTC.

V gene TRBV6-5 combines with J gene TRBJ2-7; TRBD2 might be the D (6 bases). The V and J ends lost 1 base and 0 bases respectively, with 10 bases between them. This CDR3 is built from 15 residues. Per germline, CDR1 MNHEY and CDR2 SVGAGI. In DNA form, the CDR3 reads TGTGCCAGCAGTTACTACGGTAGCGGCTCCTACGAGCAGTACTTC. This gives the protein CASSYYGSGSYEQYF.